Given below is one T cell receptor beta chain in context. The CDR3 covers 14 residues. Germline loops: CDR1 LNHDA, CDR2 SQIVND (reference sequence). Trimming stripped 6 bases from V and 0 bases from J, with 9 bases between. This entry is derived from a study of blood T cell repertoires in COVID-19. Method: immunoSEQ multiplex PCR; TCRdb's copy keeps in-frame clones and lacks some. The sample includes about 190,000 clones, 70% to 85% seen only once; the top ten take 3.2%. The rearrangement joins TRBV19 to TRBJ1-3; D is unresolved. The TCR comes from a woman aged 25-40 years who had recovered from COVID-19. The sample was PBMCs or T cells enriched from blood (not recorded which). CDR3 in amino acids: CASSQVISGNTIYF. The DNA of the CDR3 is TGTGCCAGTAGCCAGGTTATCTCTGGAAACACCATATATTTT. Combining the CDR3 with reference TRBV19 and TRBJ1-3 gives the whole variable domain DGGITQSPKYLFRKEGQNVTLSCEQNLNHDAMYWYRQDPGQGLRLIYYSQIVNDFQKGDIAEGYSVSREKKESFPLTVTSAQKNPTAFYLCASSQVISGNTIYFGEGSWLTVV.